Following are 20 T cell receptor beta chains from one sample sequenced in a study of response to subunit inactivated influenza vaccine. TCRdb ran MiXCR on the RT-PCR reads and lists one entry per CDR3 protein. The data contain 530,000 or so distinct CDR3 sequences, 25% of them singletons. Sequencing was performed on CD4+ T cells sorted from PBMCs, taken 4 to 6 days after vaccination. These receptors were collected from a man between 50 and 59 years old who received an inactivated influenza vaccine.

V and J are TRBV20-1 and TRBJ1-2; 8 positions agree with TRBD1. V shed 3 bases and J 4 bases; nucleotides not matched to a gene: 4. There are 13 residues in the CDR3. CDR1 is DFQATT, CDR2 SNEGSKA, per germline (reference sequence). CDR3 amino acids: CSASKDRAYGYTF. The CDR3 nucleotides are TGCAGTGCTAGTAAGGACAGGGCCTATGGCTACACCTTC.

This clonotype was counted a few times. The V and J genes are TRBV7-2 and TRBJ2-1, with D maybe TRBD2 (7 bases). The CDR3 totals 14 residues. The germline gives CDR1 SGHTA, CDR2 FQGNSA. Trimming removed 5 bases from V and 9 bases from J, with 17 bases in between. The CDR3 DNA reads TGTGCCAGCAGCGTCACGGGGGGACAAGGTGAGCAGTTCTTC. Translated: CASSVTGGQGEQFF.

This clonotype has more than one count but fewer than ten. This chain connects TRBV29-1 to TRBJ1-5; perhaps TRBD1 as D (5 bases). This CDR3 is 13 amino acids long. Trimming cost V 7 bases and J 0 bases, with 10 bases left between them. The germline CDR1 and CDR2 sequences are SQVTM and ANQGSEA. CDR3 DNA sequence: TGCAGCGCCGTCCAGGGTAGCAATCAGCCCCAGCATTTT. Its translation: CSAVQGSNQPQHF.

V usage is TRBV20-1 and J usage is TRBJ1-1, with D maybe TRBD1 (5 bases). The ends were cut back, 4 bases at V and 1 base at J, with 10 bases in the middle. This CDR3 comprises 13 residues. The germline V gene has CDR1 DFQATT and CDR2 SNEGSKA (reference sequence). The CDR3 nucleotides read TGCAGTGCTAAGGACATTTGGAACACTGAAGCTTTCTTT. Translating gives CSAKDIWNTEAFF.

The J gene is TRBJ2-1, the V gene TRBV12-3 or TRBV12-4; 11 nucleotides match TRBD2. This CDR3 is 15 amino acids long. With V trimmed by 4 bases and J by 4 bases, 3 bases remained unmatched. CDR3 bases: TGTGCCAGCAGTTCTAGCGGGGGGCGATACAATGAGCAGTTCTTC. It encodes CASSSSGGRYNEQFF.

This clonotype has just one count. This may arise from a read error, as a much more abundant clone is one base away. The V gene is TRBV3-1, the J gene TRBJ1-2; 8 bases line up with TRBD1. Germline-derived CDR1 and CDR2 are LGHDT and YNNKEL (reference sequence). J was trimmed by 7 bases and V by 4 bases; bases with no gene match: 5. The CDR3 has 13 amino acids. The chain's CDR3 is CASSPRQGSGYTF. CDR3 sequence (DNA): TGTGCCAGCAGCCCCAGACAGGGGAGTGGCTACACCTTC. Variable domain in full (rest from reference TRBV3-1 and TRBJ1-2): DTAVSQTPKYLVTQMGNDKSIKCEQNLGHDTMYWYKQDSKKFLKIMFSYNNKELIINETVPNRFSPKSPDKAHLNLHINSLELGDSAVYFCASSPRQGSGYTFGSGTRLTVV.

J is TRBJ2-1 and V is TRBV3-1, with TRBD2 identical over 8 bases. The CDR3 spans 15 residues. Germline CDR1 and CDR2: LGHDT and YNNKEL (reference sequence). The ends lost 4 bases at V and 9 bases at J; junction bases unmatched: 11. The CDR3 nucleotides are TGTGCCAGCAGCCCCCCCCCAGCGGGGGCCTTTGAGCAGTTCTTC. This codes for CASSPPPAGAFEQFF.

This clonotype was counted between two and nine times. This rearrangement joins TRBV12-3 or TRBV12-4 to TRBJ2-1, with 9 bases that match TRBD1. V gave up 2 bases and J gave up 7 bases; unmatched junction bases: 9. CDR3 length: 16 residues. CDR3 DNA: TGTGCCAGCAGTTTACTGCTGACAGGGGGACGAAATGAGCAGTTCTTC. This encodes CASSLLLTGGRNEQFF.

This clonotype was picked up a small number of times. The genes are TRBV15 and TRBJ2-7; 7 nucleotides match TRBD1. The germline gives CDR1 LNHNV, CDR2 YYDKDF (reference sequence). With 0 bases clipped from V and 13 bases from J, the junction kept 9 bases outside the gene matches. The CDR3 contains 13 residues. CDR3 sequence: CATSREDRAALYF. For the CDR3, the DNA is TGTGCCACCAGCAGAGAAGACAGGGCAGCCCTATACTTC.

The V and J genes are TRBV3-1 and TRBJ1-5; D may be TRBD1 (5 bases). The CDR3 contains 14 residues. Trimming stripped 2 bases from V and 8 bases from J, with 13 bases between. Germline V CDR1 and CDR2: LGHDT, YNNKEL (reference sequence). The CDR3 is CASSQSPHRKPQHF. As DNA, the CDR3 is TGTGCCAGCAGCCAATCTCCCCACAGGAAGCCCCAGCATTTT.

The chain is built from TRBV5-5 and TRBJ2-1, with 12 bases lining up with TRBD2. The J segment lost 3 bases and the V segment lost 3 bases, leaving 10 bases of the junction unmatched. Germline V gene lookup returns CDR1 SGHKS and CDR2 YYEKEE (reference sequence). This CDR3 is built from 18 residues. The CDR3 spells CASSSRLAGGRDYNEQFF. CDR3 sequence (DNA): TGTGCCAGCAGCTCCCGTCTAGCGGGAGGGAGGGACTACAATGAGCAGTTCTTC.

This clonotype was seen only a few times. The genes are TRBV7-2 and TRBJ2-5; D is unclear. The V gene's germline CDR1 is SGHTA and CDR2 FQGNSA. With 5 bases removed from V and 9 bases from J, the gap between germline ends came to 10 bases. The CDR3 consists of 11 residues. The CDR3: CASSPGRAQYF. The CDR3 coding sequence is TGTGCCAGCAGCCCTGGCCGGGCCCAGTACTTC.

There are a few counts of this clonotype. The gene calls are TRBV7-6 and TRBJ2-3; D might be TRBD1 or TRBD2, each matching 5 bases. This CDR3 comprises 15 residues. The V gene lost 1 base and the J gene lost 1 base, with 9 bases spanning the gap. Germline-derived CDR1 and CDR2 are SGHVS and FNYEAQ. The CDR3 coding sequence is TGTGCCAGCAGCTTAGGGGACCGACGCACAGATACGCAGTATTTT. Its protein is CASSLGDRRTDTQYF.

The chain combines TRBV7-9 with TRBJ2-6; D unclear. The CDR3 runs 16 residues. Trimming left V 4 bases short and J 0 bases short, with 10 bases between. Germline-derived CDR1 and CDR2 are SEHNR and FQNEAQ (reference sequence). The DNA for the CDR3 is TGTGCCAGCAGCTCCAGACACCACTCTGGGGCCAACGTCCTGACTTTC. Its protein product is CASSSRHHSGANVLTF. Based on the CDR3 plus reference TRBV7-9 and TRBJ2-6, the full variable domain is DTGVSQNPRHKITKRGQNVTFRCDPISEHNRLYWYRQTLGQGPEFLTYFQNEAQLEKSRLLSDRFSAERPKGSFSTLEIQRTEQGDSAMYLCASSSRHHSGANVLTFGAGSRLTVL.

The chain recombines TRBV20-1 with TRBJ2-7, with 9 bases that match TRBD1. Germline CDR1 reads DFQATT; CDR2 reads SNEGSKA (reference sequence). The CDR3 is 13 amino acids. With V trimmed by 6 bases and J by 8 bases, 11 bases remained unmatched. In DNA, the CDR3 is TGCAGTGCAGCACAGGGGGCAGCCTTAAAGCAGTACTTC. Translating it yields CSAAQGAALKQYF.

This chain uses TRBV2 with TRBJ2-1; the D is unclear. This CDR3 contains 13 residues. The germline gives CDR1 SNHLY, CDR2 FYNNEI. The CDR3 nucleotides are TGTGCGACCAACCAAGGCTCCTACAATGAGCAGTTCTTC. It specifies CATNQGSYNEQFF. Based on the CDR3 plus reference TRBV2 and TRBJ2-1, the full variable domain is EPEVTQTPSHQVTQMGQEVILRCVPISNHLYFYWYRQILGQKVEFLVSFYNNEISEKSEIFDDQFSVERPDGSNFTLKIRSTKLEDSAMYFCATNQGSYNEQFFGPGTRLTVL.

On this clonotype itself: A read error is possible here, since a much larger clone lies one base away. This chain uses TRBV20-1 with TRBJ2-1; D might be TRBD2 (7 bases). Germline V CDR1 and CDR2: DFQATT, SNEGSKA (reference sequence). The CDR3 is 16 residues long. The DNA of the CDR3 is TGCTGTGCTAGAGATCGTAGCGGGCTACTGACAGGTGAGCAGTTCTTC. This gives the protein CCARDRSGLLTGEQFF.

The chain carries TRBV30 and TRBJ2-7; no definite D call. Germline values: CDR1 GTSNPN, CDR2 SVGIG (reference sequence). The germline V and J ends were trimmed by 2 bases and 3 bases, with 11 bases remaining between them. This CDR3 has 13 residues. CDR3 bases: TGTGCCTGGAGTAACTGGGTCTTCTACGAGCAGTACTTC. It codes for CAWSNWVFYEQYF.

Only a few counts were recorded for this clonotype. CDR3 loop: CASSAAGRMQYF. CDR3 sequence (DNA): TGTGCCAGCAGCGCGGCCGGGAGGATGCAGTATTTT. The V call is TRBV7-2, the J call TRBJ2-3, with 7 nucleotides matching TRBD2. V shed 5 bases and J 11 bases; nucleotides not matched to a gene: 7. This CDR3 is built from 12 residues. Germline lookup yields CDR1 SGHTA and CDR2 FQGNSA.

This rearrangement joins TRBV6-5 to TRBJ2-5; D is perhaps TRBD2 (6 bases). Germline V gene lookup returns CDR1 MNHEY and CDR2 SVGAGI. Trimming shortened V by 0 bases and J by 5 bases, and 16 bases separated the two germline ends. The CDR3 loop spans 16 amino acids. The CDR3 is CASSYSSTGVFETQYF. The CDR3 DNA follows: TGTGCCAGCAGTTACTCTTCCACGGGGGTTTTCGAGACCCAGTACTTC.